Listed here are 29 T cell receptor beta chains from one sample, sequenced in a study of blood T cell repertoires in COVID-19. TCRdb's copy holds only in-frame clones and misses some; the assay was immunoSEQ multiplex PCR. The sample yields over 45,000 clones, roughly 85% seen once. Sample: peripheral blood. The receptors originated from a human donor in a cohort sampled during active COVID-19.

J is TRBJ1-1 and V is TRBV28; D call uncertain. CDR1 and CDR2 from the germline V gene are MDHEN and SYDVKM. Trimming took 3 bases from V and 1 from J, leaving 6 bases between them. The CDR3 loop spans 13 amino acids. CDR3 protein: CASSFRRNTEAFF. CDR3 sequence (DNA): TGTGCCAGCAGTTTCCGTCGGAACACTGAAGCTTTCTTT.

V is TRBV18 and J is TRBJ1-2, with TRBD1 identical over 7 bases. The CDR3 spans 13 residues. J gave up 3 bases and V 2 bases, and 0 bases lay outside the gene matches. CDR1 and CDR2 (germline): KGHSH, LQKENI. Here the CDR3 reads CASSPDRDYGYTF. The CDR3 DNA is TGTGCCAGCTCACCAGACAGGGACTATGGCTACACCTTC. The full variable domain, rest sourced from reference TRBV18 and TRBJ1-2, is NAGVMQNPRHLVRRRGQEARLRCSPMKGHSHVYWYRQLPEEGLKFMVYLQKENIIDESGMPKERFSAEFPKEGPSILRIQQVVRGDSAAYFCASSPDRDYGYTFGSGTRLTVV.

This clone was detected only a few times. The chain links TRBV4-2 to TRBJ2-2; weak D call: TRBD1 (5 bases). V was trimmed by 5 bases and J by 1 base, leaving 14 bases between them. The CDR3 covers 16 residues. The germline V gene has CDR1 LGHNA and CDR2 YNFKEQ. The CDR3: CASSSRWGQNTGELFF. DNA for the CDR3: TGTGCCAGCAGCTCAAGATGGGGCCAGAACACCGGGGAGCTGTTTTTT.

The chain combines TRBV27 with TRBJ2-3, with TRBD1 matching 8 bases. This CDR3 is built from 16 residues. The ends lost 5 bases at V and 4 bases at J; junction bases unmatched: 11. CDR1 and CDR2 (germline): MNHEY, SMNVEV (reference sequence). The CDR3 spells CASSLGQGKVADTQYF. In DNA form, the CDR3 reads TGTGCCAGCAGTCTAGGACAGGGAAAGGTGGCAGATACGCAGTATTTT.

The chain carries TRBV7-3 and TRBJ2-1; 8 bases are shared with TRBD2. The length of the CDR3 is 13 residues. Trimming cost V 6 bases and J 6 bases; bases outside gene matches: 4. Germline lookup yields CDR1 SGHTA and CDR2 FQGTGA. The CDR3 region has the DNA TGTGCCAGCAGTCTCGGACTAGCCAATGAGCAGTTCTTC. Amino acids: CASSLGLANEQFF. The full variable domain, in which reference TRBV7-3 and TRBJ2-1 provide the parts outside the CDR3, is GAGVSQTPSNKVTEKGKYVELRCDPISGHTALYWYRQSLGQGPEFLIYFQGTGAADDSGLPNDRFFAVRPEGSVSTLKIQRTERGDSAVYLCASSLGLANEQFFGPGTRLTVL.

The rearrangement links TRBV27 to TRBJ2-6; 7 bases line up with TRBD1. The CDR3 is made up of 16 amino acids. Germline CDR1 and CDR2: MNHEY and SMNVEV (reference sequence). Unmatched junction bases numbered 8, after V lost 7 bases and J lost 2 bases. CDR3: CASKRIQGAGANVLTF. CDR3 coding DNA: TGTGCCAGCAAAAGAATCCAGGGGGCTGGGGCCAACGTCCTGACTTTC.

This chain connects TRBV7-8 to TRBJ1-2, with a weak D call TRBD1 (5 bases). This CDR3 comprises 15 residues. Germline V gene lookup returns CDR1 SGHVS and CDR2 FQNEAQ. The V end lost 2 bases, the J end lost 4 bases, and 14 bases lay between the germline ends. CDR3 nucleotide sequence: TGTGCCAGCAGCTTACACCAGGCGGGGACCTATGGCTACACCTTC. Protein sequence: CASSLHQAGTYGYTF.

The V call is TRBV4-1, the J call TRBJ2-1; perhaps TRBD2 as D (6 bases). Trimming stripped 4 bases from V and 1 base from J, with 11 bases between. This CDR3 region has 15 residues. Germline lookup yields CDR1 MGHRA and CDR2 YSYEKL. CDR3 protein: CASSRPGTSYNEQFF. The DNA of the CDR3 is TGCGCCAGCAGCCGCCCCGGGACTTCCTACAATGAGCAGTTCTTC.

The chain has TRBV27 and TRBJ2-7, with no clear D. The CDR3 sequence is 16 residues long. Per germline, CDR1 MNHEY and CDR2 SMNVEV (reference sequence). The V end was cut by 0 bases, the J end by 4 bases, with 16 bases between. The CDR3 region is CASSLSKSYNSYEQYF. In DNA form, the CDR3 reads TGTGCCAGCAGTTTATCGAAAAGTTACAACAGTTACGAGCAGTACTTC.

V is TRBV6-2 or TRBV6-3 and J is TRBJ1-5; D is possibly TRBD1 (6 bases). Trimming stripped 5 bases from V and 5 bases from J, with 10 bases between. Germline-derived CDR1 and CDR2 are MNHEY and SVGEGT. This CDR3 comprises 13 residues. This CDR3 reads CASSLDSYQPQHF. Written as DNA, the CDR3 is TGTGCCAGCAGTCTGGACAGTTATCAGCCCCAGCATTTT.

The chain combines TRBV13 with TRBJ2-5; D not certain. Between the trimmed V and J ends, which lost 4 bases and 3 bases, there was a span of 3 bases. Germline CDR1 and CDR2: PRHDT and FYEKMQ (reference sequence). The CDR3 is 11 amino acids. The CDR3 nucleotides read TGTGCCAGCAGCTCTAAAGAGACCCAGTACTTC. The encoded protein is CASSSKETQYF.

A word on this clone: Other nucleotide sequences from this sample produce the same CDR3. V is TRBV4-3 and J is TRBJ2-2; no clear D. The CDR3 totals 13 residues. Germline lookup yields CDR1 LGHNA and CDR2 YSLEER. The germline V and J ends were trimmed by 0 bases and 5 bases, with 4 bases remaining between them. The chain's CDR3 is CASSQDPTGELFF. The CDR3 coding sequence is TGCGCCAGCAGCCAAGATCCGACCGGGGAGCTGTTTTTT.

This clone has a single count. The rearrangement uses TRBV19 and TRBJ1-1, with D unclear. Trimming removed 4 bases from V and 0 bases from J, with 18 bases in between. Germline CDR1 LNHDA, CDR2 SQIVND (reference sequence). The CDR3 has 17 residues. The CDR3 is CASSTGGRALMNTEAFF. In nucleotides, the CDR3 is TGTGCCAGTAGTACCGGAGGGCGGGCCCTAATGAACACTGAAGCTTTCTTT. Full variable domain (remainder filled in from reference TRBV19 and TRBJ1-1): DGGITQSPKYLFRKEGQNVTLSCEQNLNHDAMYWYRQDPGQGLRLIYYSQIVNDFQKGDIAEGYSVSREKKESFPLTVTSAQKNPTAFYLCASSTGGRALMNTEAFFGQGTRLTVV.

The CDR3 loop is CAWSRGSGNTIYF. The CDR3 region has the DNA TGTGCCTGGAGTAGAGGGTCAGGAAACACCATATATTTT. The gene calls are TRBV30 and TRBJ1-3; D is undetermined. Germline loops: CDR1 GTSNPN, CDR2 SVGIG (reference sequence). Trimming stripped 2 bases from V and 4 bases from J, with 9 bases between. CDR3 length: 13 residues.

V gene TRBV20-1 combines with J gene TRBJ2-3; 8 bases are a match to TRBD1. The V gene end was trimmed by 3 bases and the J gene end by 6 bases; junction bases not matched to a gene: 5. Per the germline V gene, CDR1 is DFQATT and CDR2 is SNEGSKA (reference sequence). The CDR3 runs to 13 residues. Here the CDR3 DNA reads TGCAGTGCTAGTGGGGACAGGTCGGATACGCAGTATTTT. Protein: CSASGDRSDTQYF.

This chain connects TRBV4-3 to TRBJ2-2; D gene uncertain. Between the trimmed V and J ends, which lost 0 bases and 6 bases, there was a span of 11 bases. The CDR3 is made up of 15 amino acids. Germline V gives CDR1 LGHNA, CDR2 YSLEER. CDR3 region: CASSQDLVRSGELFF. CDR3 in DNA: TGCGCCAGCAGCCAAGATCTCGTGAGGTCCGGGGAGCTGTTTTTT.

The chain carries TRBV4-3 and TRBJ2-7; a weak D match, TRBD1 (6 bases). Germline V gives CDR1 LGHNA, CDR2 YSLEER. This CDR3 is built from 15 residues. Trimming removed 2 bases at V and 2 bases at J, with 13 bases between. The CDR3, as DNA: TGCGCCAGCAGCCAATTCCGGGACAAGGCCTACGAGCAGTACTTC. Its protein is CASSQFRDKAYEQYF.

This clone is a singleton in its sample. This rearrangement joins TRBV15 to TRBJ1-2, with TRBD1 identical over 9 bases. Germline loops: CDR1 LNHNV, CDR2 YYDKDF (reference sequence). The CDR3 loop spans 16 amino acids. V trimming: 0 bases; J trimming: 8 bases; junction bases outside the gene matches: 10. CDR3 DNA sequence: TGTGCCACCAGCAGAGATCGGCGGGACAGGGTTTTCGGCTACACCTTC. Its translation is CATSRDRRDRVFGYTF.

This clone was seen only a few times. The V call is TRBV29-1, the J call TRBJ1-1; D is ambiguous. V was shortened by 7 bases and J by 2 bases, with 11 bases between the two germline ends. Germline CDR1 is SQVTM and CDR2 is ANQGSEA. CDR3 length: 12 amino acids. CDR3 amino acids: CSAGSPNTEAFF. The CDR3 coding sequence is TGCAGCGCTGGGAGTCCTAACACTGAAGCTTTCTTT. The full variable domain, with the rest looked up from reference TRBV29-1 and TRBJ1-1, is SAVISQKPSRDICQRGTSLTIQCQVDSQVTMMFWYRQQPGQSLTLIATANQGSEATYESGFVIDKFPISRPNLTFSTLTVSNMSPEDSSIYLCSAGSPNTEAFFGQGTRLTVV.

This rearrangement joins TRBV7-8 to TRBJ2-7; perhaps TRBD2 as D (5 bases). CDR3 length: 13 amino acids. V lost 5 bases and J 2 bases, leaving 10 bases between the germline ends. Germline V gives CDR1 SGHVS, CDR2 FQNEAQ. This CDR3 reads CASSVGLPYEQYF. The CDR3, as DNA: TGTGCCAGCAGCGTCGGACTTCCCTACGAGCAGTACTTC.

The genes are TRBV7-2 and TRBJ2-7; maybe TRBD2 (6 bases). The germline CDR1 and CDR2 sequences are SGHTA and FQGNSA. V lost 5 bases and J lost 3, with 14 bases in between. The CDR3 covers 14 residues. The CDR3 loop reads CASSTGTFLYEQYF. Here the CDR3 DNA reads TGTGCCAGCAGCACCGGGACTTTCCTCTACGAGCAGTACTTC.

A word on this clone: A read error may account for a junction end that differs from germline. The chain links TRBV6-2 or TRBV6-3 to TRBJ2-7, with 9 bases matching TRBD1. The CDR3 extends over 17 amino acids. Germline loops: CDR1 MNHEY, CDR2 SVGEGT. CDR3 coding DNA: TGTGCCAGCAGTTACCCCCCGGGACAGGGTCGTGCCTACGAGCGGTACTTC. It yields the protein CASSYPPGQGRAYERYF.

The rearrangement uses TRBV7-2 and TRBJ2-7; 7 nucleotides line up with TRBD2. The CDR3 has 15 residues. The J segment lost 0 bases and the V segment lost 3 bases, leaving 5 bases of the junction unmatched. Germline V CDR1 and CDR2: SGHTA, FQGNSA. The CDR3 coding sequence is TGTGCCAGCAGCTTGAGAGCGGGACCCTCCTACGAGCAGTACTTC. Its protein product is CASSLRAGPSYEQYF.

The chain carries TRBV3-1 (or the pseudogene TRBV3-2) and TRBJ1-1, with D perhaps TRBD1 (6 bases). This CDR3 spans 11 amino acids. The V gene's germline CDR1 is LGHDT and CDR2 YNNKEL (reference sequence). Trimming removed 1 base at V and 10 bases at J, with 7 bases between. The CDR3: CASSQGGGAFF. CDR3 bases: TGTGCCAGCAGCCAAGGAGGGGGAGCTTTCTTT.

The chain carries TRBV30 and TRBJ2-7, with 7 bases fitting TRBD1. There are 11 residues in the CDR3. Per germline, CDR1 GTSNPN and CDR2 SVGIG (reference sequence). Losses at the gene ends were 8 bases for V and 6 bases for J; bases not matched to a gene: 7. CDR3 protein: CAQNDRAEQYF. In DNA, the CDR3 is TGTGCCCAAAACGACAGGGCCGAGCAGTACTTC. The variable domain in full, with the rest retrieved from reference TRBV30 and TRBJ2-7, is SQTIHQWPATLVQPVGSPLSLECTVEGTSNPNLYWYRQAAGRGLQLLFYSVGIGQISSEVPQNLSASRPQDRQFILSSKKLLLSDSGFYLCAQNDRAEQYFGPGTRLTVT.

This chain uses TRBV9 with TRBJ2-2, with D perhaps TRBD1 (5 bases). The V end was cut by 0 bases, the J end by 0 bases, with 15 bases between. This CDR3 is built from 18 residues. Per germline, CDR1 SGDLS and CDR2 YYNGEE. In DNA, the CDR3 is TGTGCCAGCAGCGTAGAGTTTGGCAGGACATCGAACACCGGGGAGCTGTTTTTT. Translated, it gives CASSVEFGRTSNTGELFF.

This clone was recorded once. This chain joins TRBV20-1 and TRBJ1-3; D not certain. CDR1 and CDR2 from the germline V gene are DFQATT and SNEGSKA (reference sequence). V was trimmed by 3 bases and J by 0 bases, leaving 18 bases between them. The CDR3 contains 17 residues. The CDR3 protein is CSASARSTSSSGNTIYF. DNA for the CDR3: TGCAGTGCTAGTGCGCGGTCGACCTCTAGCTCTGGAAACACCATATATTTT.

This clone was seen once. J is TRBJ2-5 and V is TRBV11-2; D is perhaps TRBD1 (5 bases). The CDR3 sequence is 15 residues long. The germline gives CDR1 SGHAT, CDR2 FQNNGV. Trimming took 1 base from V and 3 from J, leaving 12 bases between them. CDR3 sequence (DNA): TGTGCCAGCAGCTTAGCGTACAGGTTGGAAGAGACCCAGTACTTC. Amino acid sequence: CASSLAYRLEETQYF.

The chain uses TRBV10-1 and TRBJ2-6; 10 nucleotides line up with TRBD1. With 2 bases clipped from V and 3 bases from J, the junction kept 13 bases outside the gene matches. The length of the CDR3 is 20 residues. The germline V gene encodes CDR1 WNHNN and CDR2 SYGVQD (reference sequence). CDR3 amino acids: CASSEPVRTGGRSGANVLTF. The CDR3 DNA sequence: TGCGCCAGCAGTGAGCCAGTCCGGACAGGGGGGCGGAGTGGGGCCAACGTCCTGACTTTC.